This TCR beta chain was identified during a study of blood T cell repertoires in COVID-19. About the research overall: T cells, B-cell-depleted T cells, or PBMCs provided the cDNA or gDNA that served as material.

CDR3 size: 15 residues. V lost 1 base and J lost 2, with 11 bases in between. Germline lookup yields CDR1 SGHRS and CDR2 YFSETQ. Authors' data handling: It was from reference gene primer amplification that nucleated cell counts were estimated. TCRdb's copy holds only in-frame clones and misses some; the assay was immunoSEQ multiplex PCR. For V, J and clone size, that table is used; D and trimming come from the DNA. The sample has a few hundred thousand clones, 65% to 90% seen once; the top ten hold more than 2%. During active infection, Seattle patients enrolled and were then monitored through disease.

Material for sequencing was peripheral blood. The receptor was derived from a woman between 65 and 79 years old with COVID-19, enrolled during active disease. This chain uses TRBV5-1 with TRBJ2-3, with D hard to call. The CDR3 coding sequence is TGCGCCAGCAGCTTGAGTAGTCCCACCACAGATACGCAGTATTTT. This sequence encodes CASSLSSPTTDTQYF.